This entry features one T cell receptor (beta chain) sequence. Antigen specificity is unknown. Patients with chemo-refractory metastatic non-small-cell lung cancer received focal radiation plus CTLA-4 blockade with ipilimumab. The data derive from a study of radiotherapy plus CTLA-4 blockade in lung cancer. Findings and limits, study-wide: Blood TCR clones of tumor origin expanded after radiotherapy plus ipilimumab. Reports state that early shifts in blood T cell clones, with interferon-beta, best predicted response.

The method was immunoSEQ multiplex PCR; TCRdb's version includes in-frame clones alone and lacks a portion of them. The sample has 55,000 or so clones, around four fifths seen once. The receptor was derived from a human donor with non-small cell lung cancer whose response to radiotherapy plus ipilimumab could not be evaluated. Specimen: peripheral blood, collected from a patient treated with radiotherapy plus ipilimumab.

CDR3 DNA sequence: TGTGCCAGCAGTTTTTCAGGGGTCAATCAGCCCCAGCATTTT. Translating gives CASSFSGVNQPQHF. The chain has TRBV27 and TRBJ1-5; tentative D call: TRBD1 (6 bases). Germline CDR1 is MNHEY and CDR2 is SMNVEV (reference sequence). The CDR3 sequence is 14 residues long. V was cut by 3 bases and J by 3 bases, with 9 bases left in between.